The next 17 T cell receptor beta chains were all read from a single sample in a study of shared clonotypes between healthy human individuals. TCRdb's table, derived via immunoSEQ multiplex PCR, lists solely in-frame clones and lacks some. The sample includes about 2,200,000 clones, roughly 91% of them seen just once. Naive CD8 cells lacked CD45RO, underwent positive selection for CCR7 and left out terminally differentiated effector memory CD45RA+ cells. The sample was naive CD8+ T cells from PBMCs. The origin of the receptors is a man aged 18-30 years in good health. Some clones in this sample may be carry-over from other donors' samples.

This chain connects TRBV4-3 to TRBJ2-3; TRBD2 aligns across 14 bases. V lost 0 bases to trimming and J lost 6 bases; unmatched junction nucleotides: 14. The CDR3 covers 20 residues. In germline, CDR1 is LGHNA, CDR2 YSLEER. In DNA form, the CDR3 reads TGCGCCAGCAGCCAAGAGGGACTAGCGGGAGTAGGACCAAGGATGGATACGCAGTATTTT. Its translation: CASSQEGLAGVGPRMDTQYF.

The V call is TRBV27, the J call TRBJ2-3; D gene uncertain. The CDR3 has 12 residues. V was pared by 6 bases and J by 2 bases, with 6 bases between. Germline CDR1 and CDR2: MNHEY and SMNVEV (reference sequence). The CDR3 nucleotides are TGTGCCAGCAGCCTGTTCACAGATACGCAGTATTTT. Amino acid sequence: CASSLFTDTQYF.

The chain is built from TRBV7-9 and TRBJ2-1; D remains unclear. V lost 5 bases and J lost 9, with 11 bases in between. The germline V gene encodes CDR1 SEHNR and CDR2 FQNEAQ (reference sequence). The CDR3 is made up of 12 amino acids. The DNA of the CDR3 is TGTGCCAGCAGCCTTAGTCAGACTGAGCAGTTCTTC. Its protein is CASSLSQTEQFF.

This chain links TRBV28 with TRBJ1-1; no reliable D call. V gave up 7 bases and J gave up 4 bases, with 16 bases separating them. This CDR3 is 14 amino acids long. Germline CDR1 MDHEN, CDR2 SYDVKM. This CDR3 is CASTGGVMGTEAFF. The CDR3 DNA reads as TGTGCCAGCACCGGCGGGGTAATGGGCACTGAAGCTTTCTTT.

The gene calls are TRBV27 and TRBJ1-5, with a possible D match to TRBD1 (6 bases). The CDR3 extends over 15 amino acids. The ends were cut back, 7 bases at V and 3 bases at J, with 16 bases in the middle. Per germline, CDR1 MNHEY and CDR2 SMNVEV (reference sequence). CDR3 in amino acids: CASTQSPGANQPQHF. In nucleotides, the CDR3 is TGTGCCAGCACCCAAAGTCCAGGGGCCAATCAGCCCCAGCATTTT.

This clone has just one count. Other DNA sequences in the same sample also yield this CDR3. The rearrangement uses TRBV4-3 and TRBJ2-1; TRBD2 is a possible D gene (5 bases). V was shortened by 0 bases and J by 0 bases, with 9 bases between the two germline ends. The V gene's germline CDR1 is LGHNA and CDR2 YSLEER. This CDR3 spans 16 amino acids. The CDR3 here is CASSQDSGSSYNEQFF. CDR3 DNA: TGCGCCAGCAGCCAAGACAGCGGAAGCTCCTACAATGAGCAGTTCTTC.

The chain carries TRBV5-4 and TRBJ2-1; a weak D match, TRBD2 (5 bases). Germline V gives CDR1 SGHNT, CDR2 YYREEE (reference sequence). V was trimmed by 4 bases and J by 0 bases, leaving 17 bases between them. This CDR3 spans 17 amino acids. The CDR3 DNA sequence: TGTGCCAGCAGCGCCCCATCTGGCGGGCCCTCCTACAATGAGCAGTTCTTC. Amino acid sequence: CASSAPSGGPSYNEQFF.

The DNA for the CDR3 is TGTGCCACCAGCCCCATCCCGGGGCACAATGAGCAGTTCTTC. Translating gives CATSPIPGHNEQFF. V usage is TRBV15 and J usage is TRBJ2-1, with D possibly being TRBD1 or TRBD2 (5 bases each). The V and J ends lost 5 bases and 5 bases respectively, with 13 bases between them. Looked up from germline, CDR1 is LNHNV and CDR2 is YYDKDF (reference sequence). CDR3 size: 14 residues.

The chain combines TRBV6-1 with TRBJ1-2, with D uncertain. V was clipped by 3 bases and J by 4 bases, with 9 bases between them. Germline CDR1 and CDR2: MNHNS and SASEGT. This CDR3 comprises 13 residues. The CDR3: CASSDNPFYGYTF. The CDR3 region has the DNA TGTGCCAGCAGTGATAATCCTTTCTATGGCTACACCTTC.

Concerning this clone: Other DNA sequences in this sample translate to the same CDR3. The chain recombines TRBV27 with TRBJ2-1, with D unclear. The germline V gene has CDR1 MNHEY and CDR2 SMNVEV (reference sequence). V was pared by 0 bases and J by 7 bases, with 10 bases between. This CDR3 has 14 amino acids. The chain's CDR3 is CASSLSRGWNEQFF. CDR3 nucleotide sequence: TGTGCCAGCAGTTTATCTCGTGGATGGAATGAGCAGTTCTTC.

CDR3 DNA sequence: TGTGCCAGCATCCAAAGCGGAAACAATGAGCAGTTCTTC. This translates into CASIQSGNNEQFF. V gene TRBV7-9 combines with J gene TRBJ2-1; a weak D match, TRBD2 (5 bases). Germline-derived CDR1 and CDR2 are SEHNR and FQNEAQ (reference sequence). This CDR3 is built from 13 residues. Deletions cut 7 bases from V and 5 bases from J, with 12 bases between. The full variable domain, completed using reference TRBV7-9 and TRBJ2-1, is DTGVSQNPRHKITKRGQNVTFRCDPISEHNRLYWYRQTLGQGPEFLTYFQNEAQLEKSRLLSDRFSAERPKGSFSTLEIQRTEQGDSAMYLCASIQSGNNEQFFGPGTRLTVL.

The chain has TRBV7-9 and TRBJ2-2, with 7 positions matching TRBD2. Germline V gene lookup returns CDR1 SEHNR and CDR2 FQNEAQ (reference sequence). The V segment lost 1 base and the J segment 1 base; nucleotides outside the gene matches: 3. The CDR3 loop spans 16 amino acids. In DNA form, the CDR3 reads TGTGCCAGCAGCTTAGGGCGGGAGATGAACACCGGGGAGCTGTTTTTT. This codes for CASSLGREMNTGELFF.

The chain carries TRBV15 and TRBJ1-1; possibly TRBD1 for D (5 bases). Trimming shortened V by 3 bases and J by 7 bases, and 12 bases separated the two germline ends. Germline assignment: CDR1 LNHNV and CDR2 YYDKDF (reference sequence). There are 13 residues in the CDR3. For the CDR3, the DNA is TGTGCCACCAGCAGGGACAAGGGGAATGAAGCTTTCTTT. Translation gives CATSRDKGNEAFF. The full variable domain, its missing parts supplied by reference TRBV15 and TRBJ1-1, is DAMVIQNPRYQVTQFGKPVTLSCSQTLNHNVMYWYQQKSSQAPKLLFHYYDKDFNNEADTPDNFQSRRPNTSFCFLDIRSPGLGDTAMYLCATSRDKGNEAFFGQGTRLTVV.

The rearrangement uses TRBV7-9 and TRBJ2-2; possible D gene TRBD1, 6 bases. Per germline, CDR1 SEHNR and CDR2 FQNEAQ (reference sequence). The CDR3 has 17 amino acids. V was cut by 5 bases and J by 6 bases, with 22 bases left in between. The CDR3 sequence: CASSPQLAGEIAGELFF. CDR3 in DNA: TGTGCCAGCAGCCCCCAATTGGCAGGGGAGATAGCCGGGGAGCTGTTTTTT.

This rearrangement joins TRBV11-2 to TRBJ2-7, with D possibly being TRBD2 (5 bases). Looked up from germline, CDR1 is SGHAT and CDR2 is FQNNGV. Trimming removed 3 bases from V and 2 bases from J, with 11 bases in between. The CDR3 totals 14 residues. CDR3 in DNA: TGTGCCAGCAGCTTCCCTAGCAAACCCTACGAGCAGTACTTC. It specifies CASSFPSKPYEQYF.

Points on this clone: Other DNA sequences in this specimen translate into the identical CDR3. CDR3 loop: CAWSVGEEQYF. The CDR3 DNA reads as TGTGCCTGGAGTGTCGGGGAGGAGCAGTACTTC. The chain combines TRBV30 with TRBJ2-7; D possibly corresponds to TRBD2 (5 bases). The CDR3 extends over 11 amino acids. Germline V gene lookup returns CDR1 GTSNPN and CDR2 SVGIG (reference sequence). V shed 0 bases and J shed 7 bases, with 7 bases lying between them.

The chain is built from TRBV5-8 and TRBJ2-1; no definite D call. The CDR3 totals 13 residues. Germline V gene lookup returns CDR1 SGHTS and CDR2 YDEGEE. Deletions cut 3 bases from V and 3 bases from J, with 7 bases between. CDR3 residues: CASSWLSYNEQFF. The CDR3 nucleotides read TGTGCCAGCAGCTGGCTTAGCTACAATGAGCAGTTCTTC.